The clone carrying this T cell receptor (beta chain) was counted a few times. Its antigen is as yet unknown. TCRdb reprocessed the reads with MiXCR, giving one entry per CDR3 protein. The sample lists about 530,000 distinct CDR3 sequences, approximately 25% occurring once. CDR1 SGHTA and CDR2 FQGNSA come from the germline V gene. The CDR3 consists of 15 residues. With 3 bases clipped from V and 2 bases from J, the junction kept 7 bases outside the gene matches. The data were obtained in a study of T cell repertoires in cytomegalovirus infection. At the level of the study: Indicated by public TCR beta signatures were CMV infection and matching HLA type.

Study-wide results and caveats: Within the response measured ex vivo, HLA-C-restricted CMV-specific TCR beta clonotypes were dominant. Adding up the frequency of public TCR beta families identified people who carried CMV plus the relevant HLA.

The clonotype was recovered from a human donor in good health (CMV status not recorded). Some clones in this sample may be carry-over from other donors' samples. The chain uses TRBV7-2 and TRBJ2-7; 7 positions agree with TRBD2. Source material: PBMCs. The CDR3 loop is CASSFSSGVTYEQYF. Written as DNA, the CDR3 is TGTGCCAGCAGCTTTTCCAGCGGGGTTACCTACGAGCAGTACTTC.